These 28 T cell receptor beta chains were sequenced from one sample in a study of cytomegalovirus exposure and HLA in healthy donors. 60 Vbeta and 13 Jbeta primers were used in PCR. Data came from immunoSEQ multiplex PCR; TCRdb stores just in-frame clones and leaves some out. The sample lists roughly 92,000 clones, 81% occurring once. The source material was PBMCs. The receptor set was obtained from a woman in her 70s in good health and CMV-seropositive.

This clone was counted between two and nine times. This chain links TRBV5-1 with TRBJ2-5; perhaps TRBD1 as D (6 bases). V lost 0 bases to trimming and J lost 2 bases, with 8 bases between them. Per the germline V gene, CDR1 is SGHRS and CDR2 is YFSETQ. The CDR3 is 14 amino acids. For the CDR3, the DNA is TGCGCCAGCAGCTTGGTAGGGACACAAGAGACCCAGTACTTC. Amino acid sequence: CASSLVGTQETQYF.

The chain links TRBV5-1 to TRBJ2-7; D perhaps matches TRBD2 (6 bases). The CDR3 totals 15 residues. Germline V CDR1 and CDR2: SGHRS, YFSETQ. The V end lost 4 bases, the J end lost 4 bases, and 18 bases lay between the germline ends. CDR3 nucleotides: TGCGCCAGCAGCCCCGCGGGCGGGATCGATTACGAGCAGTACTTC. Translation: CASSPAGGIDYEQYF.

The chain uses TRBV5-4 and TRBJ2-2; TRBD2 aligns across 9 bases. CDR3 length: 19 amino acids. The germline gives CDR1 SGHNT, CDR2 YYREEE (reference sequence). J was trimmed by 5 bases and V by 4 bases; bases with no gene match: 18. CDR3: CASSDLLTAGGVVTGELFF. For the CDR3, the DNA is TGTGCCAGCAGCGACCTTTTGACTGCGGGAGGGGTAGTAACCGGGGAGCTGTTTTTT.

CDR3: CATGTSTLNEQFF. The CDR3 coding sequence is TGCGCCACCGGGACTAGCACTTTAAATGAGCAGTTCTTC. The V and J genes are TRBV4-3 and TRBJ2-1, with 9 bases identical to TRBD2. The CDR3 has 13 amino acids. V dropped 10 bases and J dropped 7; count of bases not matched to a gene: 8. CDR1 and CDR2 (germline): LGHNA, YSLEER.

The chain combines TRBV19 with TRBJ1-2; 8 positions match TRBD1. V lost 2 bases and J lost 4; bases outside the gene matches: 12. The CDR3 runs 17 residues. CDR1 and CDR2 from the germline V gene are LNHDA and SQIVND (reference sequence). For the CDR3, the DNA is TGTGCCAGTAGTATATCGTTTTCGACAGGGGTCGGCTATGGCTACACCTTC. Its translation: CASSISFSTGVGYGYTF.

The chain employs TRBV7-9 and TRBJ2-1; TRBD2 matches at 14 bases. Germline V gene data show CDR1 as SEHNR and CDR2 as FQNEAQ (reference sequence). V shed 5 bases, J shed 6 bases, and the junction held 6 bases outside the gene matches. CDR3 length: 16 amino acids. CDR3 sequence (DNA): TGTGCCAGCAGCATCTGGACTAGCGGGAGGCCCAATGAGCAGTTCTTC. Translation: CASSIWTSGRPNEQFF.

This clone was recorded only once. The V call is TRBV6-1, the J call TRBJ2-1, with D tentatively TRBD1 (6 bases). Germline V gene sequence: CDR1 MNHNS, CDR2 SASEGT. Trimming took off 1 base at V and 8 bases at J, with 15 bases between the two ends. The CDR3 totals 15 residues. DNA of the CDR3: TGTGCCAGCAGTGAAGTGGGACACCTTCTGGATGAGCAGTTCTTC. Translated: CASSEVGHLLDEQFF.

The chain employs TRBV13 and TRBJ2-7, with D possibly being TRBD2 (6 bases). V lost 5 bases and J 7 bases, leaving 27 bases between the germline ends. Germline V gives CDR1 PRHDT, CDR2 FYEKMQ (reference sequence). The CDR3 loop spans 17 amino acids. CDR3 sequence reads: CASSPSEKGAGSREQYF. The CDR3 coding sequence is TGTGCCAGCAGCCCCTCTGAGAAGGGAGCGGGCTCTCGGGAGCAGTACTTC.

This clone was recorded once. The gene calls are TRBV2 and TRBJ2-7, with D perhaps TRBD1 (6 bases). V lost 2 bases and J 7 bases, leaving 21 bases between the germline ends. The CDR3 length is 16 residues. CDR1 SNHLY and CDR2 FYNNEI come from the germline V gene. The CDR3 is CASSETQGWSTGEQYF. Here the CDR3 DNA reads TGTGCCAGCAGTGAAACACAGGGTTGGTCTACGGGGGAGCAGTACTTC.

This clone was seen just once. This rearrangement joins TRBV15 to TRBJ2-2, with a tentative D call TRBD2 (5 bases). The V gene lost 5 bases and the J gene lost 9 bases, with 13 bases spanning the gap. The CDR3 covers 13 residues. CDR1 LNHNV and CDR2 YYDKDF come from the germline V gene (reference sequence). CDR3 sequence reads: CATSRGRAWELFF. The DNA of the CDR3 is TGTGCCACCAGCCGGGGTCGAGCGTGGGAGCTGTTTTTT.

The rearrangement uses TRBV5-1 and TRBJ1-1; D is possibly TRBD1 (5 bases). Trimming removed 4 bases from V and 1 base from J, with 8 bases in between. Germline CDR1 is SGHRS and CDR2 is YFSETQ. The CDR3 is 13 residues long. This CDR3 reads CASSKQENTEAFF. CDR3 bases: TGCGCCAGCAGCAAACAGGAGAACACTGAAGCTTTCTTT.

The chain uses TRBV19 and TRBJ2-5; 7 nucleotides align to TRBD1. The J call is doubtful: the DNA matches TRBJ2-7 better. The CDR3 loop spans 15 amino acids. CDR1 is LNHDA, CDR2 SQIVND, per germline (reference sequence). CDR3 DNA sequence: TGTGCCAGTTCCCGAGGGACAGCCAGCTCCTACGAGCAGTACTTC. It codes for CASSRGTASSYEQYF.

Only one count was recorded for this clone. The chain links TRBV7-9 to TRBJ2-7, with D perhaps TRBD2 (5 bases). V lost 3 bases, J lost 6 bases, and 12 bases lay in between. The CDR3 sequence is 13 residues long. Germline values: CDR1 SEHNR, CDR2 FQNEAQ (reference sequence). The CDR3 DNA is TGTGCCAGCAGCTTTGAAGGAGGATCCGAGCAGTACTTC. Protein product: CASSFEGGSEQYF. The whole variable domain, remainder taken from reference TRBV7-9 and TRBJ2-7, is DTGVSQNPRHKITKRGQNVTFRCDPISEHNRLYWYRQTLGQGPEFLTYFQNEAQLEKSRLLSDRFSAERPKGSFSTLEIQRTEQGDSAMYLCASSFEGGSEQYFGPGTRLTVT.

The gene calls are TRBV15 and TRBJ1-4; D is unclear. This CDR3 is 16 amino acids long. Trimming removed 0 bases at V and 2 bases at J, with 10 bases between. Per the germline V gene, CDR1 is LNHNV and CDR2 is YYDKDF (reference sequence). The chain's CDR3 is CATSREVAGTNEKLFF. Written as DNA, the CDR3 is TGTGCCACCAGCAGAGAAGTGGCGGGCACTAATGAAAAACTGTTTTTT.

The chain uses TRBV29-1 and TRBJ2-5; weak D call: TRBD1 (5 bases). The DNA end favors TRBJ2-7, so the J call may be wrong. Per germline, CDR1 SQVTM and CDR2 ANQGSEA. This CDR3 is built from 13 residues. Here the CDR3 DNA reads TGCAGCGTTTTATTGGGGCCCTCCTACGAGCAGTACTTC. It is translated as CSVLLGPSYEQYF.

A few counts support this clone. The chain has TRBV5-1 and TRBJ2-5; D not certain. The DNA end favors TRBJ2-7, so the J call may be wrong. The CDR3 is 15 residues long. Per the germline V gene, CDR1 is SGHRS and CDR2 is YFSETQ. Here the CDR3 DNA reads TGCGCCAGCAGCTTGGCCGCGCTAGAGAACTACGAGCAGTACTTC. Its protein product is CASSLAALENYEQYF.

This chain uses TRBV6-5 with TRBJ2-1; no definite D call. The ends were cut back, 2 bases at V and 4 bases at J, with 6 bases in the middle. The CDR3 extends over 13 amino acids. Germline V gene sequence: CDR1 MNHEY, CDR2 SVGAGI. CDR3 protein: CASSYNSYNEQFF. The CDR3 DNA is TGTGCCAGCAGTTACAACAGTTACAATGAGCAGTTCTTC.

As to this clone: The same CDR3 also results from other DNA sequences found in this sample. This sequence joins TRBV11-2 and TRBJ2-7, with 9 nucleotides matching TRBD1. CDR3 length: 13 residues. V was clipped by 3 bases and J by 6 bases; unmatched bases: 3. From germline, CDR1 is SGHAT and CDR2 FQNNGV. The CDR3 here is CASSLDRGREQYF. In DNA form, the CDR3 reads TGTGCCAGCAGCTTGGACAGGGGACGCGAGCAGTACTTC.

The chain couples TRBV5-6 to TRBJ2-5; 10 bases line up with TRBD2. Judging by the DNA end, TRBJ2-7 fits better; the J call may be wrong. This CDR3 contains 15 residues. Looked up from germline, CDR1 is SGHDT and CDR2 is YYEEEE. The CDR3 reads CASTALAGLSYEQYF. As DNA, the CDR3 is TGTGCCAGCACCGCACTAGCGGGGCTCTCCTACGAGCAGTACTTC.

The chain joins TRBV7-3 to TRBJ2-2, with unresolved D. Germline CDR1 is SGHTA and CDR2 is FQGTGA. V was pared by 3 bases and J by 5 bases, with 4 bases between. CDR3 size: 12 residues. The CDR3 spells CASSFTTGELFF. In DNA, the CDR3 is TGTGCCAGCAGCTTTACTACCGGGGAGCTGTTTTTT. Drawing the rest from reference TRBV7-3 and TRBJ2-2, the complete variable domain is GAGVSQTPSNKVTEKGKYVELRCDPISGHTALYWYRQSLGQGPEFLIYFQGTGAADDSGLPNDRFFAVRPEGSVSTLKIQRTERGDSAVYLCASSFTTGELFFGEGSRLTVL.

The CDR3 loop reads CASSHGTGVDEQYF. The CDR3 DNA sequence: TGTGCCAGCAGCCACGGGACAGGGGTAGACGAGCAGTACTTC. The genes are TRBV7-3 and TRBJ2-5; TRBD1 matches 10 bases. The DNA end lines up better with TRBJ2-7; the J call may be wrong. CDR3 size: 14 residues. Per germline, CDR1 SGHTA and CDR2 FQGTGA.

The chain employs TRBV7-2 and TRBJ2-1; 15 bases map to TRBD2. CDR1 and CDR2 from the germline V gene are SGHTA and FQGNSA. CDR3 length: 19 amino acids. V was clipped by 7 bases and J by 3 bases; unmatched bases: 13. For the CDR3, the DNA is TGTGCCAGCACCCAATGGACTAGCGGGAGGGCCTGGGGCTACAATGAGCAGTTCTTC. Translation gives CASTQWTSGRAWGYNEQFF.

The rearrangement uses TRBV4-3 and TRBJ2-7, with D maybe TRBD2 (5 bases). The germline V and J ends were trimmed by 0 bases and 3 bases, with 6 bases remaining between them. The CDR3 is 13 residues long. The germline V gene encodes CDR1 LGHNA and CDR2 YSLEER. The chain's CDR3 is CASSQDRGYEQYF. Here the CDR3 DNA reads TGCGCCAGCAGCCAAGATCGGGGCTACGAGCAGTACTTC.

CDR3 in amino acids: CASGWTRDNPYEQYF. CDR3 sequence (DNA): TGTGCTAGTGGTTGGACCCGGGACAACCCCTACGAGCAGTACTTC. V usage is TRBV12-5 and J usage is TRBJ2-5; D is perhaps TRBD1 (6 bases). The DNA end favors TRBJ2-7, so the J call may be wrong. CDR3 size: 15 residues. Germline loops: CDR1 LGHNT, CDR2 FRNRAP.

The CDR3 DNA sequence: TGTGCCAGCAGCGGCCGGGACAGCCCTAATGAAAAACTGTTTTTT. Its translation is CASSGRDSPNEKLFF. This chain joins TRBV9 and TRBJ1-4; TRBD1 agrees at 7 bases. The V gene end was trimmed by 3 bases and the J gene end by 3 bases; junction bases not matched to a gene: 5. CDR1 is SGDLS and CDR2 is YYNGEE in the germline V gene. The CDR3 extends over 15 amino acids.

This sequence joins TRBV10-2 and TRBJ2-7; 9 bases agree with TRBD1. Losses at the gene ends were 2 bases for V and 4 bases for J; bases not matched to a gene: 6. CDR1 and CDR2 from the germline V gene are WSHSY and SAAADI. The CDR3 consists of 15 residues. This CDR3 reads CASSEEQGARYEQYF. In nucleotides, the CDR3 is TGCGCCAGCAGTGAGGAACAGGGGGCGCGATACGAGCAGTACTTC.

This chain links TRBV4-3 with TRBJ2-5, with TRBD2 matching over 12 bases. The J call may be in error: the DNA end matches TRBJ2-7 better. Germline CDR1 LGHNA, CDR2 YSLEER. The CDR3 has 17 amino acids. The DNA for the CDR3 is TGCGCCAGCAGCCTGTCGACTAGCGGGAGTAATGGCTACGAGCAGTACTTC. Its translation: CASSLSTSGSNGYEQYF.

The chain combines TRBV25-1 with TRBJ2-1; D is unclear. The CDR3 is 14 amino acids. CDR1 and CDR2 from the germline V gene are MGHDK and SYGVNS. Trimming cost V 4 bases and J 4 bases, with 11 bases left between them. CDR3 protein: CASSASSVYNEQFF. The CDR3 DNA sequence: TGTGCCAGCAGTGCTTCAAGCGTTTACAATGAGCAGTTCTTC.